This T cell receptor (beta chain) emerged from a study of radiotherapy plus CTLA-4 blockade in lung cancer. J lost 2 bases, V lost 4 bases, and 11 bases had no gene match. Germline V gene data show CDR1 as SNHLY and CDR2 as FYNNEI. CDR3 length: 18 residues. Generated by immunoSEQ multiplex PCR, the TCRdb table keeps only in-frame clones and is missing some. The sample consists of 81,000 or so clones, around 86% of them appearing once. This sequence was found in a human donor with non-small cell lung cancer that progressed on radiotherapy plus ipilimumab. The rearrangement uses TRBV2 and TRBJ2-6; the match to TRBD1 covers 7 bases. The starting material was peripheral blood, obtained from a patient treated with radiotherapy plus ipilimumab. CDR3 region: CASSVVGTVLPGANVLTF. The CDR3 DNA reads TGTGCCAGCAGTGTGGTAGGGACAGTACTGCCTGGGGCCAACGTCCTGACTTTC.